A single sample gave rise to the 30 T cell receptor beta chains below, sequenced in a study of OX40 agonist ivuxolimab in advanced cancers. Sequencing was performed with immunoSEQ multiplex PCR; in TCRdb, only in-frame clones are kept and a portion is missing. Here the sample spans fewer than 20,000 clones, 85% to 90% being singletons. The sequencing used CD4+ or CD8+ T cells sorted from blood, collected in a trial of the OX40 agonist ivuxolimab. Receptors originate from an adult with an advanced solid tumor such as melanoma, head and neck, liver or kidney cancer.

The CDR3 nucleotides are TGTGCCAGCAGGCCCCCAGATTCGTGGTACGCTGAAGCTTTCTTT. As protein: CASRPPDSWYAEAFF. The gene calls are TRBV6-5 and TRBJ1-1; no clear D. The CDR3 spans 15 residues. With 6 bases removed from V and 6 bases from J, the gap between germline ends came to 20 bases. Germline V gene data show CDR1 as MNHEY and CDR2 as SVGAGI.

This clone was seen only once. This chain connects TRBV6-5 to TRBJ1-1; D remains unclear. The ends were cut back, 7 bases at V and 10 bases at J, with 13 bases in the middle. The CDR3 length is 11 residues. In germline, CDR1 is MNHEY, CDR2 SVGAGI. The CDR3 DNA reads as TGTGCCAGCACGAGGGCGGTGGGAGCTTTCTTT. As protein: CASTRAVGAFF.

V and J are TRBV7-2 and TRBJ2-3, with unresolved D. This CDR3 region has 13 residues. Looked up from germline, CDR1 is SGHTA and CDR2 is FQGNSA. Trimming cost V 3 bases and J 9 bases, with 13 bases left between them. CDR3 DNA sequence: TGTGCCAGCAGCTTGGCCCGAATTCCCACGCAGTATTTT. Its protein is CASSLARIPTQYF.

This chain joins TRBV5-1 and TRBJ2-3; D is ambiguous. Germline V gives CDR1 SGHRS, CDR2 YFSETQ. V lost 4 bases, J lost 4 bases, and 13 bases lay in between. The CDR3 totals 14 residues. The CDR3 bases are TGCGCCAGCAGCCTGGGCGGTACCTCAGATACGCAGTATTTT. Its protein is CASSLGGTSDTQYF.

The J gene is TRBJ2-2, the V gene TRBV2; D is ambiguous. V was shortened by 5 bases and J by 6 bases, with 10 bases between the two germline ends. The CDR3 totals 13 residues. Per the germline V gene, CDR1 is SNHLY and CDR2 is FYNNEI. CDR3 in DNA: TGTGCCAGCAGTTTGGCGGTAGCCGGGGAGCTGTTTTTT. This sequence encodes CASSLAVAGELFF.

This chain links TRBV5-5 with TRBJ2-5; D is possibly TRBD2 (5 bases). The CDR3 contains 14 residues. V was cut by 3 bases and J by 0 bases, with 9 bases left in between. From germline, CDR1 is SGHKS and CDR2 YYEKEE (reference sequence). The CDR3 region has the DNA TGTGCCAGCAGCTACGCAGCGGACCAAGAGACCCAGTACTTC. Protein product: CASSYAADQETQYF.

V gene TRBV6-1 combines with J gene TRBJ1-4; D gene unclear. The CDR3 runs 14 residues. Germline V gene data show CDR1 as MNHNS and CDR2 as SASEGT. V dropped 3 bases and J dropped 6 bases, with 11 bases sitting between them. The CDR3 loop reads CASSDWKSDEKLFF. The CDR3 DNA is TGTGCCAGCAGTGATTGGAAATCGGATGAAAAACTGTTTTTT.

The chain recombines TRBV5-1 with TRBJ2-3; TRBD2 is a possible D gene (5 bases). Trimming took 4 bases from V and 3 from J, leaving 12 bases between them. Germline CDR1 is SGHRS and CDR2 is YFSETQ. The length of the CDR3 is 14 residues. The CDR3 bases are TGCGCCAGCAGCCCGGGAACATATACAGATACGCAGTATTTT. It specifies CASSPGTYTDTQYF.

The rearrangement uses TRBV28 and TRBJ1-5, with a tentative D call TRBD1 (5 bases). The CDR3 extends over 17 amino acids. Trimming took off 2 bases at V and 3 bases at J, with 17 bases between the two ends. Per germline, CDR1 MDHEN and CDR2 SYDVKM. The CDR3 region is CASSLDRAGAYNQPQHF. DNA of the CDR3: TGTGCCAGCAGTTTAGATCGGGCCGGGGCCTACAATCAGCCCCAGCATTTT.

The chain couples TRBV16 to TRBJ1-5; D ambiguous. The V gene's germline CDR1 is KGHSY and CDR2 FQNENV. The CDR3 spans 13 residues. Trimming shortened V by 3 bases and J by 1 base, and 4 bases separated the two germline ends. CDR3 nucleotide sequence: TGTGCCAGCAGCCAGGGAAGCAATCAGCCCCAGCATTTT. Translation gives CASSQGSNQPQHF.

This chain connects TRBV7-9 to TRBJ2-1, with TRBD2 identical over 11 bases. Trimming took 7 bases from V and 8 from J; bases not matched to a gene: 10. The germline V gene has CDR1 SEHNR and CDR2 FQNEAQ (reference sequence). CDR3 length equals 15 residues. This CDR3 reads CASTGRTSGRDEQFF. CDR3 in DNA: TGTGCCAGCACTGGCAGGACTAGCGGGCGCGATGAGCAGTTCTTC.

The J gene is TRBJ2-7, the V gene TRBV5-5, with 7 bases lining up with TRBD2. The V gene's germline CDR1 is SGHKS and CDR2 YYEKEE (reference sequence). With V trimmed by 4 bases and J by 4 bases, 11 bases remained unmatched. CDR3 length: 15 residues. The CDR3 DNA reads TGTGCCAGCAGCACGAGGGACTGGGGGGGGTACGAGCAGTACTTC. Its translation is CASSTRDWGGYEQYF.

The V gene is TRBV6-5, the J gene TRBJ2-2; D might be TRBD1 (6 bases). Germline loops: CDR1 MNHEY, CDR2 SVGAGI. Trimming took 3 bases from V and 4 from J, leaving 15 bases between them. The CDR3 has 16 amino acids. In DNA form, the CDR3 reads TGTGCCAGCAGTTATTCAGGGGCGGTGGGCACCGGGGAGCTGTTTTTT. It encodes CASSYSGAVGTGELFF.

The chain carries TRBV6-5 and TRBJ2-1, with TRBD2 matching 15 bases. CDR1 MNHEY and CDR2 SVGAGI come from the germline V gene. The CDR3 contains 13 residues. The CDR3 sequence: CASGTSGRNEQFF. The CDR3 DNA is TGTGCTTCAGGGACTAGCGGGAGGAATGAGCAGTTCTTC.

The V call is TRBV11-2, the J call TRBJ1-6; D unresolved. Trimming cost V 0 bases and J 9 bases, with 12 bases left between them. The CDR3 covers 15 residues. Germline lookup yields CDR1 SGHAT and CDR2 FQNNGV. CDR3 sequence: CASSLDYQRASPLHF. In DNA, the CDR3 is TGTGCCAGCAGCTTAGATTATCAAAGGGCTTCACCCCTCCACTTT.

The V call is TRBV29-1, the J call TRBJ2-1, with a possible D match to TRBD1 (6 bases). Germline V gene sequence: CDR1 SQVTM, CDR2 ANQGSEA. The CDR3 runs 17 residues. Deletions cut 2 bases from V and 1 base from J, with 18 bases between. CDR3 in amino acids: CSVESNKPGHSYNEQFF. In DNA, the CDR3 is TGCAGCGTTGAATCAAATAAACCGGGACATTCCTACAATGAGCAGTTCTTC.

V usage is TRBV30 and J usage is TRBJ1-6; D is unresolved. The length of the CDR3 is 11 residues. Germline CDR1 GTSNPN, CDR2 SVGIG (reference sequence). Trimming removed 4 bases from V and 7 bases from J, with 5 bases in between. The CDR3 DNA reads as TGTGCCTGGACCAAAAATTCACCCCTCCACTTT. Amino acid sequence: CAWTKNSPLHF.

The chain joins TRBV7-2 to TRBJ2-7; D is undetermined. Germline V gene sequence: CDR1 SGHTA, CDR2 FQGNSA. V was pared by 3 bases and J by 1 base, with 4 bases between. The CDR3 covers 12 residues. The DNA of the CDR3 is TGTGCCAGCAGCTTTCTATCCTACGAGCAGTACTTC. It is translated as CASSFLSYEQYF.

The chain recombines TRBV5-6 with TRBJ1-5, with D perhaps matching TRBD1 (6 bases). Trimming removed 3 bases from V and 7 bases from J, with 11 bases in between. This CDR3 is built from 13 residues. Germline V gene lookup returns CDR1 SGHDT and CDR2 YYEEEE. The chain's CDR3 is CASSSLQGQPQHF. For the CDR3, the DNA is TGTGCCAGCAGCTCCCTTCAGGGGCAGCCCCAGCATTTT.

This clone was detected once. The chain carries TRBV11-2 and TRBJ1-1, with D unclear. The length of the CDR3 is 15 residues. Deletions cut 4 bases from V and 3 bases from J, with 15 bases between. Looked up from germline, CDR1 is SGHAT and CDR2 is FQNNGV. CDR3 sequence: CASSSPGRTDTEAFF. CDR3 sequence (DNA): TGTGCCAGCAGCTCCCCGGGCCGCACGGACACTGAAGCTTTCTTT.

The V gene is TRBV6-5, the J gene TRBJ1-5, with 7 positions matching TRBD1. Germline CDR1 reads MNHEY; CDR2 reads SVGAGI. The CDR3 loop spans 15 amino acids. The V gene end was trimmed by 6 bases and the J gene end by 2 bases; junction bases not matched to a gene: 7. The CDR3 is CASRKTGLGNQPQHF. The CDR3 DNA follows: TGTGCCAGCAGAAAGACAGGGTTGGGCAATCAGCCCCAGCATTTT.

The rearrangement joins TRBV7-8 to TRBJ2-3; 11 bases fit TRBD1. The CDR3 spans 14 residues. Per germline, CDR1 SGHVS and CDR2 FQNEAQ. The V segment lost 3 bases and the J segment 4 bases; nucleotides outside the gene matches: 0. This chain's CDR3 is CASSLGQGADTQYF. For the CDR3, the DNA is TGTGCCAGCAGCTTGGGACAGGGGGCAGATACGCAGTATTTT.

The rearrangement links TRBV6-5 to TRBJ1-1, with TRBD1 as a possible D gene (5 bases). CDR1 MNHEY and CDR2 SVGAGI come from the germline V gene. This CDR3 is 15 amino acids long. V gave up 4 bases and J gave up 4 bases, with 16 bases separating them. The CDR3 DNA reads as TGTGCCAGCAGTTCGAATCTGGGGGGGGGCACTGAAGCTTTCTTT. Its translation is CASSSNLGGGTEAFF.

This clone has just one count. This chain links TRBV5-1 with TRBJ2-2, with TRBD2 identical over 9 bases. This CDR3 comprises 16 residues. V lost 1 base to trimming and J lost 4 bases; unmatched junction nucleotides: 5. From germline, CDR1 is SGHRS and CDR2 YFSETQ. The CDR3: CASSLLAGDGTGELFF. The CDR3 bases are TGCGCCAGCAGCTTGTTAGCGGGAGATGGCACCGGGGAGCTGTTTTTT.

The chain is built from TRBV10-3 and TRBJ1-3; 9 positions match TRBD1. The V gene end was trimmed by 10 bases and the J gene end by 2 bases; junction bases not matched to a gene: 6. The length of the CDR3 is 14 residues. Per germline, CDR1 ENHRY and CDR2 SYGVKD. CDR3: CATKQGATGNTIYF. CDR3 sequence (DNA): TGTGCCACCAAACAGGGGGCAACTGGAAACACCATATATTTT.

CDR3 sequence: CASSPPGQAGNTIYF. CDR3 nucleotides: TGTGCCAGCTCACCACCGGGACAGGCTGGAAACACCATATATTTT. The chain has TRBV18 and TRBJ1-3, with 8 bases lining up with TRBD1. Trimming took 0 bases from V and 2 from J; bases not matched to a gene: 0. This CDR3 spans 15 amino acids. The germline gives CDR1 KGHSH, CDR2 LQKENI.

The chain employs TRBV7-9 and TRBJ2-3; 7 positions match TRBD2. The CDR3 loop spans 18 amino acids. V lost 5 bases to trimming and J lost 0 bases; unmatched junction nucleotides: 14. The germline V gene encodes CDR1 SEHNR and CDR2 FQNEAQ (reference sequence). CDR3 DNA sequence: TGTGCCAGCAGCCCCCGTTGGGGGGGGACCGATAGCACAGATACGCAGTATTTT. It encodes CASSPRWGGTDSTDTQYF.

The chain uses TRBV7-2 and TRBJ2-2; maybe TRBD1 (6 bases). The CDR3 consists of 15 residues. CDR1 and CDR2 (germline): SGHTA, FQGNSA. The V end was cut by 4 bases, the J end by 1 base, with 10 bases between. DNA of the CDR3: TGTGCCAGCAGCTCTTTGACAGGGAACACCGGGGAGCTGTTTTTT. It translates to CASSSLTGNTGELFF.

Concerning this clone: One junction end disagrees with the germline gene, perhaps due to a read error. The V call is TRBV6-1, the J call TRBJ1-5; D is undetermined. The CDR3 length is 12 residues. In germline, CDR1 is MNHNS, CDR2 SASEGT. CDR3 residues: CASREVGQPQHF. CDR3 DNA: TGTGCCAGCAGAGAAGTAGGCCAGCCCCAGCATTTT.

This sequence joins TRBV9 and TRBJ2-7; TRBD1 agrees at 9 bases. Trimming cost V 5 bases and J 5 bases; bases outside gene matches: 14. Germline loops: CDR1 SGDLS, CDR2 YYNGEE. The length of the CDR3 is 16 residues. This CDR3 is CASSIGHGQGNNEQYF. CDR3 nucleotide sequence: TGTGCCAGCAGTATAGGGCACGGACAGGGGAACAACGAGCAGTACTTC. The full variable domain, with the rest looked up from reference TRBV9 and TRBJ2-7, is DSGVTQTPKHLITATGQRVTLRCSPRSGDLSVYWYQQSLDQGLQFLIQYYNGEERAKGNILERFSAQQFPDLHSELNLSSLELGDSALYFCASSIGHGQGNNEQYFGPGTRLTVT.